This T cell receptor beta chain comes out of a study of T cell repertoires in cytomegalovirus infection (dated by TCRdb to 2018 to 2020). About the full investigation: Recently identified HLA-C-restricted CMV epitopes, whose presentation resists viral immunomodulation, were targeted by peptide stimulations together with well-studied HLA-B-restricted epitopes. Donor HLA type was relevant to the analysis, as public TCR beta signatures indicated carriage of CMV infection together with the matching HLA type.

What the study reported, not specific to this receptor: Carriers of CMV infection plus the relevant HLA type were discriminated by the cumulative frequency of public TCR beta family members in the study cohort and in an independent 352-donor cohort. In the ex vivo response, HLA-C-restricted CMV-specific TCR beta clonotypes were dominant, and in two of eight donors the single most frequent clonotype came from this HLA-C-restricted group.

The CDR1 and CDR2 encoded by the germline V gene are SGHAT and FQNNGV. The CDR3 measures 18 amino acids from cysteine to phenylalanine. CDR3 DNA only is kept here, 54 bases in frame from base 1. Deletion took 1 base off V and 2 bases off J, with a span of 19 bases between the germline ends. The sample's treatment or condition label is to be understood as: in vitro stimulation with specific CMV peptide epitopes to enrich CMV-specific T cells. Sequencing instrument: Illumina HiSeq 1500. TCRdb's own reprocessing of the public reads used fastp at Q25 and MiXCR and kept productive beta chains. Each entry is one CDR3 protein sequence, shown with its most common DNA and genes. Here the sample has about 340,000 distinct CDR3 sequences; around 29% occur a single time. The biggest ten clones account for around 20% of the sample. As regards this clonotype: The antigen this receptor binds is unknown. Per-base quality was not reported, and no clone a single base away is much larger than it.

Here the chain combines TRBV11-2 and TRBJ2-3; the D gene cannot be named for sure. Here the sequenced sample was cultured PBMCs, taken from culture after CMV antigen stimulation. This clonotype was obtained from a human donor in good health (CMV status not recorded). Some clones in this sample may be carry-over from other donors' samples. The CDR3 region: CASSLGDPYSSITDTQYF. The nucleotides read TGTGCCAGCAGCTTAGGGGATCCTTACTCAAGTATCACAGATACGCAGTATTTT.